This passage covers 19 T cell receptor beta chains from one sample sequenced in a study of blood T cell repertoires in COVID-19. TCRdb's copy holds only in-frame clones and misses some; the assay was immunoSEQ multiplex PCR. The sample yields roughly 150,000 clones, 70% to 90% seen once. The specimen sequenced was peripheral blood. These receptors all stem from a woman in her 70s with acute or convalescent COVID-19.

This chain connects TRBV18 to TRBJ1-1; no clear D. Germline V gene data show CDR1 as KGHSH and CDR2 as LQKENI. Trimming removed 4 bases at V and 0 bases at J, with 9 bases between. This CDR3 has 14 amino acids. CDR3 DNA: TGTGCCAGCTCACTCTTAGAGATGAACACTGAAGCTTTCTTT. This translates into CASSLLEMNTEAFF.

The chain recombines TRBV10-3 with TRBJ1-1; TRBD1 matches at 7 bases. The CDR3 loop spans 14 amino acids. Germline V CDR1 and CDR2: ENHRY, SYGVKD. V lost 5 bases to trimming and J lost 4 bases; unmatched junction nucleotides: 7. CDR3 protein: CAISSTGATTEAFF. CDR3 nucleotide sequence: TGTGCCATCAGTAGTACAGGGGCCACCACTGAAGCTTTCTTT.

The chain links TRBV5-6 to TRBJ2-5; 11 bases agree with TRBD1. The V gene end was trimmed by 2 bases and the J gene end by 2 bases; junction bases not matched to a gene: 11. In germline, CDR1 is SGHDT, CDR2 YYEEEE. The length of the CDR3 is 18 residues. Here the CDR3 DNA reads TGTGCCAGCAGCTTTAGGACAGGGGGCGGAAACACACAAGAGACCCAGTACTTC. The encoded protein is CASSFRTGGGNTQETQYF.

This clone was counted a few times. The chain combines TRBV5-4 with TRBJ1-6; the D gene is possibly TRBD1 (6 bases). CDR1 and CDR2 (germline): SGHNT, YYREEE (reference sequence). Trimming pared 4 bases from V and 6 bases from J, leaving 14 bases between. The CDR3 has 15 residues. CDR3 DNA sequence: TGTGCCAGCAGCAGAAACGACAGGACTAATTCACCCCTCCACTTT. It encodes CASSRNDRTNSPLHF.

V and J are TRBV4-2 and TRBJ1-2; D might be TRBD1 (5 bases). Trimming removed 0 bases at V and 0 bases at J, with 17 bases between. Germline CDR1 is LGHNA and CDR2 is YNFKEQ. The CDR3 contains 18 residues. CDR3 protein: CASSQDLMEGKANYGYTF. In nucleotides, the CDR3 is TGTGCCAGCAGCCAAGATCTCATGGAGGGGAAAGCTAACTATGGCTACACCTTC.

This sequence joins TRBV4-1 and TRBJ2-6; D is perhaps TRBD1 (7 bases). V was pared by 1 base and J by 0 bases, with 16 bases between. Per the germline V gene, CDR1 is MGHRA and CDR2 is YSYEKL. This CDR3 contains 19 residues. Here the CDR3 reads CASSQGPQGGHSGANVLTF. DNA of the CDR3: TGCGCCAGCAGCCAAGGACCTCAGGGGGGCCACTCTGGGGCCAACGTCCTGACTTTC.

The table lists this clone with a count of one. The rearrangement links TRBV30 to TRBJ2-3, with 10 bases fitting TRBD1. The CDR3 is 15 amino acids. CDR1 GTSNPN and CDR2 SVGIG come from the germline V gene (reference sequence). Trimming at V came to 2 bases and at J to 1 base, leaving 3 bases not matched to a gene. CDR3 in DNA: TGTGCCTGGAGTCGAGGGACAGGGGGCACAGATACGCAGTATTTT. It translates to CAWSRGTGGTDTQYF.

CDR3 amino acids: CASSLIFLGQYF. Here the CDR3 DNA reads TGTGCCAGCAGCTTAATATTCCTCGGGCAGTACTTC. The chain uses TRBV7-9 and TRBJ2-7; D remains unclear. The germline CDR1 and CDR2 sequences are SEHNR and FQNEAQ (reference sequence). The germline V and J ends were trimmed by 2 bases and 9 bases, with 11 bases remaining between them. The CDR3 runs 12 residues.

The CDR3 coding sequence is TGTGCCAGAAGCTTGGGACTTGGGGACAGCACTGAAGCTTTCTTT. As protein: CARSLGLGDSTEAFF. The rearrangement joins TRBV5-3 to TRBJ1-1; 7 positions match TRBD1. TRBV5-3 is an open reading frame, and its role is uncertain. V was pared by 0 bases and J by 4 bases, with 6 bases of the junction left unmatched. This CDR3 has 15 amino acids.

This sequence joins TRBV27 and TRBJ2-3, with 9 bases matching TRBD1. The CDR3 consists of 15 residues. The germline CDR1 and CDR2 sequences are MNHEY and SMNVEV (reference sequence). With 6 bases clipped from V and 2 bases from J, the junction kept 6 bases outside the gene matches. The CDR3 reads CASSGRDRVTDTQYF. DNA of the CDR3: TGTGCCAGCAGCGGTCGGGACAGGGTCACAGATACGCAGTATTTT.

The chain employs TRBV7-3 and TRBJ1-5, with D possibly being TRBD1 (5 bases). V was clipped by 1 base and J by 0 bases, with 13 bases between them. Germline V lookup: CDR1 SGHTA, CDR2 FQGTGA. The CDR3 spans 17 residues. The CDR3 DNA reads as TGTGCCAGCAGCTTAAAGCCGGGGGTATATAGCAATCAGCCCCAGCATTTT. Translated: CASSLKPGVYSNQPQHF.

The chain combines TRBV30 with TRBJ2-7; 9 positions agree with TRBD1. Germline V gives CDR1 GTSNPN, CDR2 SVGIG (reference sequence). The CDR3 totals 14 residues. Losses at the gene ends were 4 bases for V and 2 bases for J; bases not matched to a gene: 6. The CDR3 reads CAWNPGQGAYEQYF. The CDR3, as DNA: TGTGCCTGGAACCCGGGACAGGGAGCCTACGAGCAGTACTTC.

The CDR3 nucleotides read TGTGCCAGCAGCTTAGAGATGGGGCCCGGGGAGCTGTTTTTT. Amino acids: CASSLEMGPGELFF. The gene calls are TRBV7-3 and TRBJ2-2, with D possibly matching TRBD1 (5 bases). This CDR3 comprises 14 residues. V was shortened by 2 bases and J by 6 bases, with 10 bases between the two germline ends. Germline loops: CDR1 SGHTA, CDR2 FQGTGA.

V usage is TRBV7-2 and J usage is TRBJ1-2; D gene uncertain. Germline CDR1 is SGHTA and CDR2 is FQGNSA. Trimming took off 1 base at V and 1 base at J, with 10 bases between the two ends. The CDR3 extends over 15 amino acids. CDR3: CASSLGPSLNYGYTF. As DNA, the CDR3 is TGTGCCAGCAGCTTAGGGCCCTCCCTTAACTATGGCTACACCTTC.

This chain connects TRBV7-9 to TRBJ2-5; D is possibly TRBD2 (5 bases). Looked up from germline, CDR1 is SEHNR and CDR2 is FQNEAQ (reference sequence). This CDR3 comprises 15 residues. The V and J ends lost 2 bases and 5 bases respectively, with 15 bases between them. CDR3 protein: CASSLTQTGWETQYF. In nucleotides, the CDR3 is TGTGCCAGCAGCTTAACTCAGACGGGGTGGGAGACCCAGTACTTC.

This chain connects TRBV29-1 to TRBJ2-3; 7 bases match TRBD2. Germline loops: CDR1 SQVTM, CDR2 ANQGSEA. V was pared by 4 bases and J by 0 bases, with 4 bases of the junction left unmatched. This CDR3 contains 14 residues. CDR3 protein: CSVARGGSTDTQYF. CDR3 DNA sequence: TGCAGCGTTGCCCGCGGGGGAAGCACAGATACGCAGTATTTT.

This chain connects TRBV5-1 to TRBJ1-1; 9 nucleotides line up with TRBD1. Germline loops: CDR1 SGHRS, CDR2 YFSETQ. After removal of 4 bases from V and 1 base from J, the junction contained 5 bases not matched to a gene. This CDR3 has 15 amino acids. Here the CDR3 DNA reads TGCGCCAGCAGCCCTTGGACAGGGGCGAACACTGAAGCTTTCTTT. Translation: CASSPWTGANTEAFF.

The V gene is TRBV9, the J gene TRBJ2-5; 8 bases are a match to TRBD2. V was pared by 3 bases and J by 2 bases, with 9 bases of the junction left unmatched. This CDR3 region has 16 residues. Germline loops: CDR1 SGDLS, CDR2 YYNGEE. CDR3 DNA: TGTGCCAGCAGCGCTAGCCAAGCGGGGGATCAAGAGACCCAGTACTTC. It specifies CASSASQAGDQETQYF.

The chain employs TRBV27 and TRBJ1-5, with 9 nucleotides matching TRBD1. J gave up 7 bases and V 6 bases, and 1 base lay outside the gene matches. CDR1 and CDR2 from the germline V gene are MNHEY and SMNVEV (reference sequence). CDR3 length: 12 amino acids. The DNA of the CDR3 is TGTGCCAGCAGGGACAGGGGACAGCCCCAGCATTTT. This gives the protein CASRDRGQPQHF.